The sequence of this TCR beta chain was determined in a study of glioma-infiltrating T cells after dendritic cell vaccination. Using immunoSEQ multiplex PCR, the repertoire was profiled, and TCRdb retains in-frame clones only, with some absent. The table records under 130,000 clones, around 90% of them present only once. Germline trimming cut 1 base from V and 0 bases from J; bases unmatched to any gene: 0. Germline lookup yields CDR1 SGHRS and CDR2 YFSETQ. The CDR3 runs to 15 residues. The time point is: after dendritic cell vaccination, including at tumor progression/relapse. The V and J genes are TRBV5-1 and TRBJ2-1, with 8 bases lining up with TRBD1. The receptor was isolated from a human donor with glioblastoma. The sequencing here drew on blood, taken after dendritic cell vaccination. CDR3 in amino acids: CASSLQGASYNEQFF. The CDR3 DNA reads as TGCGCCAGCAGCTTGCAGGGGGCCTCCTACAATGAGCAGTTCTTC.